Described below is a single T cell receptor (beta chain) sequence and its context. Its antigen remains unknown. This CDR3 has 13 residues. Per germline, CDR1 SQVTM and CDR2 ANQGSEA. The V segment lost 5 bases and the J segment 6 bases; nucleotides outside the gene matches: 9. Vbeta (60) and Jbeta (13) primers were used in the PCR. Libraries were prepared by immunoSEQ multiplex PCR; TCRdb keeps only in-frame clonotypes and omits some of them. Of 100,000 to 150,000 clones listed, around 83% are singletons. This specimen belongs to a study of cytomegalovirus exposure and HLA in healthy donors. Findings and limits, study-wide: The majority of CMV-associated TCR beta chains were reported as apparently HLA-restricted in a later analysis.

The gene calls are TRBV29-1 and TRBJ1-2, with TRBD1 identical over 7 bases. Sequencing was performed on PBMCs. This TCR was sampled from a girl aged 2 to 9 in good health and CMV-seronegative. CDR3: CSVRTTGVDGYTF. The CDR3 nucleotides are TGCAGCGTTCGAACTACAGGGGTAGATGGCTACACCTTC. Full variable domain (remainder filled in from reference TRBV29-1 and TRBJ1-2): SAVISQKPSRDICQRGTSLTIQCQVDSQVTMMFWYRQQPGQSLTLIATANQGSEATYESGFVIDKFPISRPNLTFSTLTVSNMSPEDSSIYLCSVRTTGVDGYTFGSGTRLTVV.